These T cell receptor beta chains were read from a single sample in a study of T cell changes during pregnancy in multiple sclerosis. Sequencing was performed with immunoSEQ multiplex PCR; in TCRdb, only in-frame clones are kept and a portion is missing. Among fewer than 55,000 clones listed, about 90% were seen once. This specimen consisted of peripheral blood, obtained in the second trimester of pregnancy. Every receptor here comes from a female donor in good health, enrolled as a control in a pregnancy study. CDR3s include the opening cysteine and the closing phenylalanine or tryptophan. The order of the fields is V gene, clone size, J gene, D gene, CDR3 protein, CDR3 DNA. D genes are given only for firm matches. A clone size is listed for some rows: how often the clone was seen (once, few, many), or a class if it is expanded.

TRBV5-1	.	TRBJ2-7	.	CASSGAVSSSYEQYF	TGCGCCAGCAGCGGCGCAGTCTCTAGCTCCTACGAGCAGTACTTC
TRBV11-3	.	TRBJ2-7	TRBD1	CASSPGEGQGIAYEQYF	TGTGCCAGCAGCCCCGGAGAGGGACAGGGAATAGCGTACGAGCAGTACTTC
TRBV6-5	.	TRBJ1-1	.	CASSYLGGTEAFF	TGTGCCAGCAGTTACCTGGGGGGTACTGAAGCTTTCTTT
TRBV10-3	.	TRBJ1-4	.	CAISDSATNEKLFF	TGTGCCATCAGTGACAGTGCAACTAATGAAAAACTGTTTTTT
TRBV19	.	TRBJ1-2	.	CASSMRGLGYTF	TGTGCCAGTAGTATGCGAGGGCTCGGCTACACCTTC
TRBV29-1	few	TRBJ1-5	.	CSAGNGVQPQHF	TGCAGCGCAGGAAACGGGGTTCAGCCCCAGCATTTT
TRBV11-3	.	TRBJ2-7	.	CASSLDRDEQYF	TGTGCCAGCAGCTTAGACAGGGATGAGCAGTACTTC
TRBV14	.	TRBJ1-1	TRBD1	CASTQMADRGLPSGAFF	TGTGCCAGCACCCAGATGGCGGACAGGGGGCTTCCCAGCGGAGCTTTCTTT
TRBV5-1	.	TRBJ1-1	TRBD1	CASSRTGNTEAFF	TGCGCCAGCAGCCGGACAGGCAACACTGAAGCTTTCTTT
TRBV19	.	TRBJ1-2	.	CASSNLQAYYGYTF	TGTGCCAGTAGTAATCTACAGGCCTACTATGGCTACACCTTC
TRBV10-2	.	TRBJ1-2	.	CASSVLSYGYTF	TGCGCCAGCAGTGTTCTTTCCTATGGCTACACCTTC